These T cell receptor beta chains were read from a single sample in a study of blood T cell repertoires in COVID-19. Repertoires were generated with immunoSEQ multiplex PCR, while TCRdb's copy carries only in-frame clones and drops some. Counted here are approximately 470,000 clones, about 90% occurring once; the ten biggest clones make up roughly 0.7%. Sequences were obtained from PBMCs or T cells enriched from blood (not recorded which). The receptors were sampled from a woman aged 18-30 years who had recovered from COVID-19. The CDR3 runs from the conserved cysteine through the conserved F or W. D genes are given only for firm matches. For some rows the clone size is stated as once, few or many, or as a class when expanded; others skip it.

V gene	clone size	D gene	J gene	CDR3 protein	CDR3 DNA
TRBV30	once	NA	TRBJ1-1	CAWKAGDNTEAFF	TGTGCCTGGAAGGCAGGGGACAACACTGAAGCTTTCTTT
TRBV11-2	NA	NA	TRBJ2-5	CASSFELRETQYF	TGTGCCAGCAGCTTTGAACTACGGGAGACCCAGTACTTC
TRBV2	few	NA	TRBJ1-2	CASSVESGRLGGYTF	TGTGCCAGCAGCGTTGAATCAGGGAGACTAGGCGGCTACACCTTC
TRBV30	NA	NA	TRBJ2-7	CAWSPRPKTGYRYEQYF	TGTGCCTGGAGTCCCCGGCCGAAAACAGGTTACCGCTACGAGCAGTACTTC
TRBV15	NA	NA	TRBJ1-1	CATKGGVNTEAFF	TGTGCCACCAAGGGGGGGGTGAACACTGAAGCTTTCTTT
TRBV3-1/TRBV3-2	NA	TRBD2	TRBJ2-5	CASSQDWGTSVETQYF	TGTGCCAGCAGCCAAGATTGGGGGACTAGCGTGGAGACCCAGTACTTC
TRBV3-1/TRBV3-2	NA	NA	TRBJ1-2	CASSLSPGEGYGYTF	TGTGCCAGCAGCCTATCACCGGGGGAGGGCTATGGCTACACCTTC
TRBV6-5	NA	NA	TRBJ1-2	CASTIRGGNYGYTF	TGTGCCAGCACCATAAGGGGGGGCAACTATGGCTACACCTTC
TRBV5-6	NA	TRBD2	TRBJ2-1	CASSLAAGDEQFF	TGTGCCAGCAGCTTGGCCGCGGGGGATGAGCAGTTCTTC
TRBV19	NA	NA	TRBJ1-2	CASSTGDGYTF	TGTGCCAGTAGTACAGGGGACGGCTACACCTTC
TRBV29-1	NA	TRBD2	TRBJ2-3	CSVEDRFSGGSDTQYF	TGCAGCGTTGAAGATCGTTTTAGCGGGGGATCAGATACGCAGTATTTT
TRBV5-1	NA	NA	TRBJ1-4	CASSPTGATNEKLFF	TGCGCCAGCAGCCCGACAGGAGCAACTAATGAAAAACTGTTTTTT
TRBV27	NA	TRBD1	TRBJ2-7	CASSPVGDREREQYF	TGTGCCAGCAGCCCGGTGGGTGACAGGGAACGCGAGCAGTACTTC
TRBV7-9	once	TRBD1	TRBJ1-5	CASSPGQGAGLGNQPQHF	TGTGCCAGCAGCCCGGGACAGGGGGCCGGGTTGGGCAATCAGCCCCAGCATTTT
TRBV5-1	NA	TRBD1	TRBJ1-2	CASSLVGGLGQGRDGYTF	TGCGCCAGCAGCTTGGTGGGGGGATTGGGACAGGGGAGAGATGGCTACACCTTC
TRBV11-2	NA	TRBD2	TRBJ2-1	CASSLSGGSRLANEQFF	TGTGCCAGCAGTCTCAGCGGGGGGTCCCGCCTTGCCAATGAGCAGTTCTTC
TRBV7-9	NA	TRBD1	TRBJ1-6	CASSLQSTGVGSPLHF	TGTGCCAGCAGCCTTCAGTCGACAGGGGTTGGTTCACCCCTCCACTTT
TRBV2	NA	TRBD1	TRBJ2-7	CASSGDSNEQYF	TGTGCCAGCAGTGGGGACAGCAACGAGCAGTACTTC
TRBV9	once	NA	TRBJ2-3	CASSVGGSSSDTQYF	TGTGCCAGCAGCGTAGGAGGGAGTAGTTCAGATACGCAGTATTTT
TRBV9	NA	NA	TRBJ1-2	CASSGDRYDGYTF	TGTGCCAGCAGCGGAGACAGGTACGATGGCTACACCTTC
TRBV23-1	NA	NA	TRBJ2-7	CASSQSVPGYEQYF	TGCGCCAGCAGTCAATCGGTTCCCGGCTACGAGCAGTACTTC
TRBV7-9	NA	NA	TRBJ2-7	CASSLLDSSYEQYF	TGTGCCAGCAGCTTACTAGACTCCTCCTACGAGCAGTACTTC
TRBV3-1/TRBV3-2	NA	TRBD2	TRBJ2-5	CASSHRLAGDPTGETQYF	TGTGCCAGCAGCCACCGTCTAGCGGGGGACCCAACGGGGGAGACCCAGTACTTC
TRBV12-3/TRBV12-4	NA	NA	TRBJ1-1	CASMGRGEAFF	TGTGCCAGCATGGGAAGGGGCGAAGCTTTCTTT
TRBV9	NA	NA	TRBJ1-2	CASSATSDRPYGYTF	TGTGCCAGCAGCGCCACCTCAGACAGACCATATGGCTACACCTTC
TRBV29-1	NA	NA	TRBJ2-5	CSVGESEAQYF	TGCAGCGTCGGGGAGTCGGAGGCCCAGTACTTC
TRBV2	NA	TRBD1	TRBJ1-3	CASSSNRGSTGNTIYF	TGTGCCAGCAGTTCGAACAGGGGATCAACTGGAAACACCATATATTTT
TRBV5-5	NA	TRBD1	TRBJ2-7	CASSLTTGDYEQYF	TGTGCCAGCAGCCTGACGACAGGGGACTACGAGCAGTACTTC
TRBV2	few	NA	TRBJ2-2	CATGQNTGELFF	TGTGCCACAGGACAGAACACCGGGGAGCTGTTTTTT
TRBV5-1	NA	TRBD1	TRBJ1-1	CASSSVQGRIHEAFF	TGCGCCAGCAGTTCGGTACAGGGGAGAATACATGAAGCTTTCTTT
TRBV19	few	TRBD1	TRBJ1-5	CASSQGTGVVYYQPQHF	TGTGCCAGTAGTCAGGGGACAGGGGTAGTCTATTATCAGCCCCAGCATTTT
TRBV6-5	NA	TRBD1	TRBJ2-1	CASSYVRTGDEQFF	TGTGCCAGCAGTTACGTGAGAACAGGGGATGAGCAGTTCTTC
TRBV5-1	NA	TRBD1	TRBJ2-3	CASSLAPRGPGTDTQYF	TGCGCCAGCAGCTTGGCCCCGAGGGGGCCCGGCACAGATACGCAGTATTTT
TRBV19	NA	NA	TRBJ1-5	CASSISWREMPQHF	TGTGCCAGTAGTATATCGTGGCGGGAGATGCCCCAGCATTTT
TRBV28	NA	TRBD1	TRBJ1-1	CASSLTGVEAFF	TGTGCCAGCAGTTTAACAGGGGTTGAAGCTTTCTTT
TRBV6-5	NA	TRBD1	TRBJ2-7	CASSLLGQGANEQYF	TGTGCCAGCAGCCTTCTGGGGCAGGGGGCAAACGAGCAGTACTTC
TRBV11-2	NA	TRBD2	TRBJ2-7	CASSLGGTGYEQYF	TGTGCCAGCAGCTTGGGAGGGACGGGTTACGAGCAGTACTTC
TRBV5-1	NA	NA	TRBJ2-3	CASSPFGYGTDTQYF	TGCGCCAGCAGTCCCTTCGGGTATGGCACAGATACGCAGTATTTT
TRBV11-2	NA	NA	TRBJ2-3	CASSPIGRTPPDTQYF	TGTGCCAGCAGCCCAATCGGTAGGACTCCTCCAGATACGCAGTATTTT
TRBV11-2	few	NA	TRBJ2-1	CASSFHTEQFF	TGTGCCAGCAGCTTCCACACCGAGCAGTTCTTC
TRBV21-1	NA	NA	TRBJ2-7	CASSKGGPYEQYF	TGTGCCAGCAGCAAAGGAGGCCCCTACGAGCAGTACTTC
TRBV21-1	NA	NA	TRBJ1-1	CASSKEDRITQDTEAFF	TGTGCCAGCAGCAAAGAGGACAGGATCACCCAGGATACTGAAGCTTTCTTT
TRBV2	NA	TRBD2	TRBJ2-5	CASSRTSGMETQYF	TGTGCCAGCAGCCGGACTAGCGGTATGGAGACCCAGTACTTC
TRBV19	NA	NA	TRBJ2-7	CASSRGTANYEQYF	TGTGCCAGTAGCCGCGGGACAGCAAACTACGAGCAGTACTTC
TRBV18	NA	NA	TRBJ2-1	CASSPEAREQFF	TGTGCCAGCTCACCAGAGGCTCGCGAGCAGTTCTTC
TRBV7-9	NA	TRBD2	TRBJ2-5	CASSLSSGAYQETQYF	TGTGCCAGCAGCTTATCCAGCGGGGCGTACCAAGAGACCCAGTACTTC
TRBV28	NA	NA	TRBJ1-5	CASSTGAQPQHF	TGTGCCAGCAGTACAGGCGCTCAGCCCCAGCATTTT
TRBV30	NA	NA	TRBJ1-4	CAWSGGGASEKLFF	TGTGCCTGGAGTGGGGGGGGCGCGAGTGAAAAACTGTTTTTT
TRBV7-3	NA	TRBD1	TRBJ2-2	CASSSRQGGTGELFF	TGTGCCAGCAGCTCGAGACAGGGCGGCACCGGGGAGCTGTTTTTT
TRBV29-1	NA	NA	TRBJ2-2	CSVAAGSGGELFF	TGCAGCGTTGCTGCAGGAAGCGGCGGGGAGCTGTTTTTT
TRBV5-1	NA	TRBD1	TRBJ1-1	CASTQQTGATEAFF	TGCGCCAGCACACAACAGACAGGGGCCACTGAAGCTTTCTTT